Following are 20 T cell receptor beta chains from one sample sequenced in a study of blood T cell repertoires in COVID-19. Method: immunoSEQ multiplex PCR; TCRdb's copy keeps in-frame clones and lacks some. The table lists hundreds of thousands of clones, around 90% of them singletons. The sample consisted of peripheral blood. The source of these receptors is a man aged 60-69 years with COVID-19, enrolled during active disease.

This chain links TRBV24-1 with TRBJ2-1; 8 bases match TRBD2. The CDR3 spans 15 residues. Germline V gene sequence: CDR1 KGHDR, CDR2 SFDVKD. The J segment lost 7 bases and the V segment lost 5 bases, leaving 9 bases of the junction unmatched. CDR3 in DNA: TGTGCCACCAGTGCGGAAAGCGGGAGTCGGAATGAGCAGTTCTTC. Its translation is CATSAESGSRNEQFF.

The gene calls are TRBV7-3 and TRBJ2-3; 7 bases match TRBD2. CDR1 SGHTA and CDR2 FQGTGA come from the germline V gene. With 5 bases clipped from V and 3 bases from J, the junction kept 11 bases outside the gene matches. The length of the CDR3 is 16 residues. The CDR3 DNA follows: TGTGCCAGCAGCCCCCGGACTAGGGAGGGGACAGATACGCAGTATTTT. This codes for CASSPRTREGTDTQYF.

This clone was counted between two and nine times. The V gene is TRBV19, the J gene TRBJ2-7; D might be TRBD1 (7 bases). With 5 bases removed from V and 3 bases from J, the gap between germline ends came to 20 bases. The germline V gene has CDR1 LNHDA and CDR2 SQIVND (reference sequence). This CDR3 comprises 16 residues. Here the CDR3 DNA reads TGTGCCAGTAGTTCAACAGGGGTTAGCGGTCGCTACGAGCAGTACTTC. Translating it yields CASSSTGVSGRYEQYF.

CDR3 coding DNA: TGTGCCAGCATGAGAGACACAGATACGCAGTATTTT. It is translated as CASMRDTDTQYF. The genes are TRBV28 and TRBJ2-3, with D unresolved. This CDR3 spans 12 amino acids. Germline V gene data show CDR1 as MDHEN and CDR2 as SYDVKM. V was trimmed by 7 bases and J by 2 bases, leaving 7 bases between them.

The CDR3 reads CASTGGTYEQYF. CDR3 DNA: TGTGCCAGCACTGGCGGCACCTACGAGCAGTACTTC. The chain couples TRBV12-3 or TRBV12-4 to TRBJ2-7, with D unclear. V lost 7 bases to trimming and J lost 2 bases, with 9 bases between them. This CDR3 contains 12 residues.

The chain carries TRBV28 and TRBJ1-6, with 7 bases lining up with TRBD1. The V gene's germline CDR1 is MDHEN and CDR2 SYDVKM. This CDR3 region has 15 residues. V shed 6 bases, J shed 16 bases, and the junction held 18 bases outside the gene matches. DNA for the CDR3: TGTGCCAGCAGGAGTGGGGCAGGGGGTCGTCTTAAACTCCACTTT. It yields the protein CASRSGAGGRLKLHF.

The chain has TRBV5-1 and TRBJ2-1; 8 nucleotides agree with TRBD1. CDR3 length: 17 amino acids. Germline V gene lookup returns CDR1 SGHRS and CDR2 YFSETQ. Trimming took 7 bases from V and 1 from J; bases not matched to a gene: 13. The CDR3 DNA reads TGCGCCAGCCAGAGGACAGGGTGGTCTTTGTCCTACAATGAGCAGTTCTTC. Translated, it gives CASQRTGWSLSYNEQFF.

The rearrangement uses TRBV10-2 and TRBJ1-6; D possibly corresponds to TRBD1 (6 bases). Trimming removed 2 bases at V and 7 bases at J, with 18 bases between. This CDR3 is built from 17 residues. CDR1 and CDR2 (germline): WSHSY, SAAADI. This CDR3 reads CASSETFYRARNSPLHF. The DNA of the CDR3 is TGCGCCAGCAGTGAGACGTTTTACAGGGCCAGAAATTCACCCCTCCACTTT.

This chain connects TRBV19 to TRBJ2-7, with 10 bases that match TRBD1. Unmatched junction bases numbered 18, after V lost 5 bases and J lost 2 bases. CDR3 size: 19 residues. Germline V CDR1 and CDR2: LNHDA, SQIVND (reference sequence). CDR3 amino acids: CASSATTVTGTGVPYEQYF. DNA for the CDR3: TGTGCCAGTAGTGCCACTACAGTTACCGGGACAGGGGTTCCCTACGAGCAGTACTTC.

The chain links TRBV9 to TRBJ1-6; 8 nucleotides agree with TRBD1. Per germline, CDR1 SGDLS and CDR2 YYNGEE. The CDR3 spans 15 residues. V dropped 4 bases and J dropped 7; count of bases not matched to a gene: 7. This chain's CDR3 is CASSISGTGNSPLHF. CDR3 DNA sequence: TGTGCCAGCAGCATATCCGGGACAGGCAATTCACCCCTCCACTTT.

This sequence joins TRBV28 and TRBJ2-7; 8 bases agree with TRBD2. V was pared by 4 bases and J by 0 bases, with 5 bases of the junction left unmatched. The CDR3 has 15 amino acids. Germline assignment: CDR1 MDHEN and CDR2 SYDVKM. The CDR3 reads CASSWSGSVSYEQYF. The CDR3 nucleotides read TGTGCCAGCAGTTGGAGCGGGAGTGTCTCCTACGAGCAGTACTTC.

This chain links TRBV30 with TRBJ2-7; D may be TRBD1 (6 bases). The V end lost 2 bases, the J end lost 2 bases, and 25 bases lay between the germline ends. The CDR3 has 18 residues. The germline V gene has CDR1 GTSNPN and CDR2 SVGIG (reference sequence). The CDR3, as DNA: TGTGCCTGGAGTTTCCGCTCCCTTACAGGGACCCTTCCCTACGAGCAGTACTTC. Its translation: CAWSFRSLTGTLPYEQYF.

The V and J genes are TRBV6-6 and TRBJ1-2; D is possibly TRBD1 (5 bases). The CDR3 totals 14 residues. Germline loops: CDR1 MNHNY, CDR2 SVGAGI (reference sequence). Trimming shortened V by 5 bases and J by 4 bases, and 14 bases separated the two germline ends. The CDR3 region is CASSKQQETYGYTF. The DNA for the CDR3 is TGTGCCAGCAGTAAACAACAGGAGACCTATGGCTACACCTTC.

The genes are TRBV7-2 and TRBJ2-5; 7 nucleotides align to TRBD2. The CDR3 length is 15 residues. V shed 2 bases and J 4 bases; nucleotides not matched to a gene: 7. Germline V lookup: CDR1 SGHTA, CDR2 FQGNSA. CDR3 in amino acids: CASSLSLTSPETQYF. The DNA of the CDR3 is TGTGCCAGCAGCTTATCCCTGACTAGCCCAGAGACCCAGTACTTC.

This chain connects TRBV20-1 to TRBJ2-7; possibly TRBD2 for D (6 bases). The CDR3 sequence is 11 residues long. Germline V gene lookup returns CDR1 DFQATT and CDR2 SNEGSKA (reference sequence). Trimming stripped 7 bases from V and 0 bases from J, with 7 bases between. The DNA of the CDR3 is TGCAGTGGCGGGGACTCCTACGAGCAGTACTTC. It yields the protein CSGGDSYEQYF.

The rearrangement links TRBV14 to TRBJ2-1, with D possibly being TRBD2 (6 bases). V lost 3 bases and J 6 bases, leaving 24 bases between the germline ends. The length of the CDR3 is 18 residues. Germline loops: CDR1 SGHDN, CDR2 FVKESK. CDR3 amino acids: CASSHPGVGATEFNEQFF. CDR3 nucleotides: TGTGCCAGCAGCCATCCGGGAGTCGGTGCTACAGAGTTCAATGAGCAGTTCTTC.

The V gene is TRBV5-1, the J gene TRBJ2-7, with D hard to call. The germline gives CDR1 SGHRS, CDR2 YFSETQ. The CDR3 totals 16 residues. Trimming took off 4 bases at V and 4 bases at J, with 21 bases between the two ends. CDR3 in amino acids: CASSAAETERRYEQYF. DNA of the CDR3: TGCGCCAGCAGCGCAGCTGAGACTGAACGGCGTTACGAGCAGTACTTC.

Remarks on this clone: Other DNA sequences in this sample translate to the same CDR3. V usage is TRBV9 and J usage is TRBJ1-2, with 8 bases identical to TRBD1. With V trimmed by 0 bases and J by 5 bases, 3 bases remained unmatched. The CDR3 is 14 residues long. Germline V gives CDR1 SGDLS, CDR2 YYNGEE. For the CDR3, the DNA is TGTGCCAGCAGCGTAGATGGACAGGGATATGGCTACACCTTC. Translated: CASSVDGQGYGYTF. Full variable domain (remainder filled in from reference TRBV9 and TRBJ1-2): DSGVTQTPKHLITATGQRVTLRCSPRSGDLSVYWYQQSLDQGLQFLIQYYNGEERAKGNILERFSAQQFPDLHSELNLSSLELGDSALYFCASSVDGQGYGYTFGSGTRLTVV.

The chain recombines TRBV7-2 with TRBJ2-7; 12 bases align to TRBD2. This CDR3 region has 17 residues. CDR1 and CDR2 (germline): SGHTA, FQGNSA. Trimming at V came to 6 bases and at J to 3 bases, leaving 12 bases not matched to a gene. The CDR3 DNA is TGTGCCAGCAGTAGGACTAGCGGGGAAAGGGCTTTCTACGAGCAGTACTTC. Translation gives CASSRTSGERAFYEQYF.

The genes are TRBV5-6 and TRBJ1-1; 7 bases map to TRBD1. J lost 5 bases, V lost 4 bases, and 11 bases had no gene match. The length of the CDR3 is 15 residues. Per the germline V gene, CDR1 is SGHDT and CDR2 is YYEEEE. CDR3 sequence reads: CASSVQQGRTTEAFF. The CDR3 DNA follows: TGTGCCAGCAGCGTGCAACAGGGGCGAACAACTGAAGCTTTCTTT. Using reference TRBV5-6 and TRBJ1-1 for the parts outside the CDR3, the full variable domain is DAGVTQSPTHLIKTRGQQVTLRCSPKSGHDTVSWYQQALGQGPQFIFQYYEEEERQRGNFPDRFSGHQFPNYSSELNVNALLLGDSALYLCASSVQQGRTTEAFFGQGTRLTVV.